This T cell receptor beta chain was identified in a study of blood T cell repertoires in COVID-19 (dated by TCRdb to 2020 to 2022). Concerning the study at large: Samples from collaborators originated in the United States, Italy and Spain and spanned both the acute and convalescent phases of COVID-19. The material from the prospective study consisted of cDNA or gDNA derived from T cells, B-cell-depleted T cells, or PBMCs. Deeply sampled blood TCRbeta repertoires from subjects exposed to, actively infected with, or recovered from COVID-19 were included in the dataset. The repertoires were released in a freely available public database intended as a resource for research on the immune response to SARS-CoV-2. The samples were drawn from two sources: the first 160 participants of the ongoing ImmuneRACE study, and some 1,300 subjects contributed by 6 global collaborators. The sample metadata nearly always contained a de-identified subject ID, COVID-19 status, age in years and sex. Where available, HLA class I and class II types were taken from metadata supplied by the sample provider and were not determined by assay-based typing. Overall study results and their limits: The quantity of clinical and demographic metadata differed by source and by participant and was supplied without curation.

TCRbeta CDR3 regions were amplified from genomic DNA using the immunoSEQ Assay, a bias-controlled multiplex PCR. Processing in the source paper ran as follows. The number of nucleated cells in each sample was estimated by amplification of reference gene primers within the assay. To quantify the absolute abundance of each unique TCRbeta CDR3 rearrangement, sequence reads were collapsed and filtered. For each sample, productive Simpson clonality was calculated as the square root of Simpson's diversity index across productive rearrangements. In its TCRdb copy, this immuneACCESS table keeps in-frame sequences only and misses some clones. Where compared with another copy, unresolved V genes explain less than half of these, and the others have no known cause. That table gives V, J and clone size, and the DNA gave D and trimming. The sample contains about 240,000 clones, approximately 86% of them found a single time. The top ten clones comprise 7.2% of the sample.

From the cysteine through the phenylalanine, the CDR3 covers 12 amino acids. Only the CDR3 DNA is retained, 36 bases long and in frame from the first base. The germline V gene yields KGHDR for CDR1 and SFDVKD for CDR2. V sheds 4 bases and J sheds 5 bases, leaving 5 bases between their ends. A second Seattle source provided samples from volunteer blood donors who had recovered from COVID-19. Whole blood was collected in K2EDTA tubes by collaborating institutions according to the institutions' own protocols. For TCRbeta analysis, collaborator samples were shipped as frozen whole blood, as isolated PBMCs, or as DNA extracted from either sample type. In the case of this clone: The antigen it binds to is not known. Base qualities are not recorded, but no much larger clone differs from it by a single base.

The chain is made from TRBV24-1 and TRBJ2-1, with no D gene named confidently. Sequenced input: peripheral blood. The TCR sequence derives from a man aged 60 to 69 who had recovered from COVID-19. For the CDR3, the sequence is CATSDNNNEQFF. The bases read TGTGCCACCAGTGACAACAACAATGAGCAGTTCTTC.